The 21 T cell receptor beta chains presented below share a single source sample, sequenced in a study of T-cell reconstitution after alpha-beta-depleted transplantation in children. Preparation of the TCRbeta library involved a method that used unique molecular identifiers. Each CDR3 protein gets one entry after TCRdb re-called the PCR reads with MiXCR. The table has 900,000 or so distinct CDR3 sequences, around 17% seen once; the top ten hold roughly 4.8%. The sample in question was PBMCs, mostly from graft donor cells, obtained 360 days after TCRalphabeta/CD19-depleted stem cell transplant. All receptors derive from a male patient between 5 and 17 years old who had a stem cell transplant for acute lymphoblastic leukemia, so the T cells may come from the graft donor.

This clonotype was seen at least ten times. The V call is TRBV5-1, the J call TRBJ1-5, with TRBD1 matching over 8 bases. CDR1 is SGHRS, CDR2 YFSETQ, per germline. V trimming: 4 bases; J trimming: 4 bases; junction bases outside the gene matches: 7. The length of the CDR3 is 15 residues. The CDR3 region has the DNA TGCGCCAGCAGCCCCGGACAGGGAATAAATCAGCCCCAGCATTTT. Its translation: CASSPGQGINQPQHF.

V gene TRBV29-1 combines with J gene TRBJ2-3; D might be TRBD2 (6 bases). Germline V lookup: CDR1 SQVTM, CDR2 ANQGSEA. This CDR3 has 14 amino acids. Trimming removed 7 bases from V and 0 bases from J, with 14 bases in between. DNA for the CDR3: TGCAGCGCTGAGAGAGCGGGTAGCACAGATACGCAGTATTTT. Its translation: CSAERAGSTDTQYF.

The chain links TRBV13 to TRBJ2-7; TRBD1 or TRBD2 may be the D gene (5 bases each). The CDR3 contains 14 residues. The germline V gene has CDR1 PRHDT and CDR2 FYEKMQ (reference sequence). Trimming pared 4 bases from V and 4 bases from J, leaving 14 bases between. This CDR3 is CASSSRPGRYEQYF. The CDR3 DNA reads TGTGCCAGCAGCTCCAGACCGGGGCGGTACGAGCAGTACTTC. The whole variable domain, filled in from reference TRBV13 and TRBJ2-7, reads AAGVIQSPRHLIKEKRETATLKCYPIPRHDTVYWYQQGPGQDPQFLISFYEKMQSDKGSIPDRFSAQQFSDYHSELNMSSLELGDSALYFCASSSRPGRYEQYFGPGTRLTVT.

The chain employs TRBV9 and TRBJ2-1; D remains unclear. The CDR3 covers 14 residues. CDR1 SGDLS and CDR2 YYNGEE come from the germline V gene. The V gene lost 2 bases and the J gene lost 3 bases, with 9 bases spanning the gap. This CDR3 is CASSVRDYYNEQFF. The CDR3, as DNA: TGTGCCAGCAGCGTTAGGGATTACTACAATGAGCAGTTCTTC.

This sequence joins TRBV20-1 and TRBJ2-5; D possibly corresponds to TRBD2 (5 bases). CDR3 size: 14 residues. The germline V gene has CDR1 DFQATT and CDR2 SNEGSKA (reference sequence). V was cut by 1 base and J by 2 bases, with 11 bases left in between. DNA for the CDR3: TGCAGTGCTAGAGGTCTAGCTCTACAAGAGACCCAGTACTTC. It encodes CSARGLALQETQYF.

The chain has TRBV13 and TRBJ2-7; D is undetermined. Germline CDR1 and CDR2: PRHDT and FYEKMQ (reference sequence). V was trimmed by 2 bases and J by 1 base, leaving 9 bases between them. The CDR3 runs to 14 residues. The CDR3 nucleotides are TGTGCCAGCAGCTTAAATGTGATTTCCTACGAGCAGTACTTC. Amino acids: CASSLNVISYEQYF.

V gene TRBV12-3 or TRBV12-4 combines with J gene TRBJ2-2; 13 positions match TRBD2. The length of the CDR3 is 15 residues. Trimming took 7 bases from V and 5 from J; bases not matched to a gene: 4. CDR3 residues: CASTWTSGRTGELFF. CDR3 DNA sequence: TGTGCCAGCACCTGGACTAGCGGGAGAACCGGGGAGCTGTTTTTT.

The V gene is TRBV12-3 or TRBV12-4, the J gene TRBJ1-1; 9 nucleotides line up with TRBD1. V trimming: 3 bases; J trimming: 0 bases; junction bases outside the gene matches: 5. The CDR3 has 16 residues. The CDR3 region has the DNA TGTGCCAGCAGTTTGAACAGGGGGCATTTGAACACTGAAGCTTTCTTT. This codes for CASSLNRGHLNTEAFF.

CDR3 loop: CASSRTTSGKGFGYEQYF. CDR3 DNA sequence: TGTGCCAGCTCACGGACGACTAGCGGGAAAGGATTCGGGTACGAGCAGTACTTC. The chain joins TRBV18 to TRBJ2-7; 11 bases match TRBD2. From germline, CDR1 is KGHSH and CDR2 LQKENI. The CDR3 loop spans 18 amino acids. V shed 4 bases, J shed 4 bases, and the junction held 15 bases outside the gene matches.

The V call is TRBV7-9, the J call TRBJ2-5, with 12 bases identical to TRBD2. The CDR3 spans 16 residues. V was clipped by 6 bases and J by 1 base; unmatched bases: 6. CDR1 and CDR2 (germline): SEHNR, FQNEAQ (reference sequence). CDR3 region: CASSTGTSGLQETQYF. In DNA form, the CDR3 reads TGTGCCAGCAGTACCGGGACTAGCGGGCTCCAAGAGACCCAGTACTTC.

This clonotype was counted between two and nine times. The CDR3 here is CASSPRLAGADETQYF. CDR3 coding DNA: TGTGCCAGCAGCCCAAGACTAGCGGGAGCTGATGAGACCCAGTACTTC. V is TRBV13 and J is TRBJ2-5; 12 bases align to TRBD2. After removal of 5 bases from V and 5 bases from J, the junction contained 9 bases not matched to a gene. The germline gives CDR1 PRHDT, CDR2 FYEKMQ (reference sequence). The CDR3 has 16 residues.

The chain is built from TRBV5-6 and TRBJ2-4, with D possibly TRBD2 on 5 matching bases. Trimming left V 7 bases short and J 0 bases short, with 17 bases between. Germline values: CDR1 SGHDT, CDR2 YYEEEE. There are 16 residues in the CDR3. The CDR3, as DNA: TGTGCCAGCGCCCAGGCGGGTCCTCTAGCCAAAAACATTCAGTACTTC. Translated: CASAQAGPLAKNIQYF. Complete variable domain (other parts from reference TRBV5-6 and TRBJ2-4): DAGVTQSPTHLIKTRGQQVTLRCSPKSGHDTVSWYQQALGQGPQFIFQYYEEEERQRGNFPDRFSGHQFPNYSSELNVNALLLGDSALYLCASAQAGPLAKNIQYFGAGTRLSVL.

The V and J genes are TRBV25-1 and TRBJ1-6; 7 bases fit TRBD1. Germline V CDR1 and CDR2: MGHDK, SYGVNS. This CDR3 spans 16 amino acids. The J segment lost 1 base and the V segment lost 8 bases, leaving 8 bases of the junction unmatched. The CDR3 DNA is TGTGCCAGCTCGGGACAGAGAAAATCCTATAATTCACCCCTCCACTTT. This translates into CASSGQRKSYNSPLHF.

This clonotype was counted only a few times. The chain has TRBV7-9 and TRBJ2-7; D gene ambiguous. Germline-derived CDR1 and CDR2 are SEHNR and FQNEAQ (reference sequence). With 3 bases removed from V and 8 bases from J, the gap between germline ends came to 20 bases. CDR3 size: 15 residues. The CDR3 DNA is TGTGCCAGCAGCTTTTACCCAGAAACCGTTATGAAGCAGTACTTC. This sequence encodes CASSFYPETVMKQYF.

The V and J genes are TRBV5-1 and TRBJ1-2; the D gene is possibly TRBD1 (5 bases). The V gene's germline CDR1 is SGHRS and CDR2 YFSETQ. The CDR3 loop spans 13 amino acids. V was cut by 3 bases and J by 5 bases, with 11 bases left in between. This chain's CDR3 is CASSSSGDYGYTF. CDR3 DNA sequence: TGCGCCAGCAGCTCTTCGGGGGATTATGGCTACACCTTC.

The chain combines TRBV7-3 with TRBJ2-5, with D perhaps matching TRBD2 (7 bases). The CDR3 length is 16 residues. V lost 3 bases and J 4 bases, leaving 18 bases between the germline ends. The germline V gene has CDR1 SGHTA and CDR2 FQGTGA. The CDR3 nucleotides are TGTGCCAGCAGCTTTCTCGGATCGGGGGGCAGAGAGACCCAGTACTTC. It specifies CASSFLGSGGRETQYF.

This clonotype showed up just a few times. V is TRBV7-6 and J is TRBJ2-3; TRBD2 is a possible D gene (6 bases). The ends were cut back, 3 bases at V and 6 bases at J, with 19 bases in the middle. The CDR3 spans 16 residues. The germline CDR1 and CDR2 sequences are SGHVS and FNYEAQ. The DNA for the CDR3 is TGTGCCAGCAGCTTCCCGAGAACGGGGGAAGATGATACGCAGTATTTT. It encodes CASSFPRTGEDDTQYF.

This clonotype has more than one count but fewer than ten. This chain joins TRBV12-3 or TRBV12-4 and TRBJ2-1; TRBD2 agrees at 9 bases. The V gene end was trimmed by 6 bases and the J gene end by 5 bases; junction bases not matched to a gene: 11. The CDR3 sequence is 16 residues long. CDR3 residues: CASSSRSGSSHNEQFF. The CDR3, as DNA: TGTGCCAGCAGCTCCCGTAGCGGGAGTTCCCACAATGAGCAGTTCTTC.

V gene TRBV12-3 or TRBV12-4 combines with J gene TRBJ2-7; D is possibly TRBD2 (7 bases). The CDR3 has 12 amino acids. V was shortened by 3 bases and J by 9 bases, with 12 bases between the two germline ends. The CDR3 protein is CASSFGGRGQYF. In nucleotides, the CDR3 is TGTGCCAGCAGTTTCGGGGGGCGCGGGCAGTACTTC.

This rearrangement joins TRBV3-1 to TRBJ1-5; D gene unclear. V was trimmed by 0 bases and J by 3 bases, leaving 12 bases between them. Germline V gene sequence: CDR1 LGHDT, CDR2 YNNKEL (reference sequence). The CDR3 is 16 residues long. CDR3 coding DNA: TGTGCCAGCAGCCAAGATCCCCGCATTGCCAATCAGCCCCAGCATTTT. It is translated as CASSQDPRIANQPQHF.

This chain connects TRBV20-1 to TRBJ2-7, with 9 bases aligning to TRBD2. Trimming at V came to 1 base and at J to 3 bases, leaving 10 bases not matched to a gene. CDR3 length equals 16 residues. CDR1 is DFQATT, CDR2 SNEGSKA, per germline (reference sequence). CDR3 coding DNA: TGCAGTGCTAGAGCTGTAACGGGACTAGCATACTACGAGCAGTACTTC. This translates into CSARAVTGLAYYEQYF.